Below, 31 T cell receptor beta chains from the same sample are listed, as sequenced in a study of blood T cell repertoires in COVID-19. The assay was immunoSEQ multiplex PCR, and TCRdb's table has in-frame clones only and misses some. The sample yields over 200,000 clones, around four fifths seen once. Material: peripheral blood. All receptors come from a man at least 80 years old with acute or convalescent COVID-19.

J is TRBJ1-2 and V is TRBV28, with a possible D match to TRBD1 (6 bases). Germline lookup yields CDR1 MDHEN and CDR2 SYDVKM. V shed 3 bases and J shed 4 bases, with 12 bases lying between them. The CDR3 has 14 amino acids. CDR3 residues: CASSFQGSLYGYTF. CDR3 in DNA: TGTGCCAGCAGTTTTCAGGGGAGCCTCTATGGCTACACCTTC.

The V call is TRBV2, the J call TRBJ2-2; weak D call: TRBD1 (6 bases). Germline loops: CDR1 SNHLY, CDR2 FYNNEI. The V and J ends lost 8 bases and 4 bases respectively, with 17 bases between them. The CDR3 covers 15 residues. The CDR3 here is CASEIQGAGTGELFF. The DNA of the CDR3 is TGTGCCAGCGAGATACAGGGCGCGGGCACCGGGGAGCTGTTTTTT.

This rearrangement joins TRBV5-1 to TRBJ2-1; 11 bases align to TRBD2. The CDR3 sequence is 16 residues long. J gave up 2 bases and V 4 bases, and 5 bases lay outside the gene matches. Germline assignment: CDR1 SGHRS and CDR2 YFSETQ. The chain's CDR3 is CASSGTSGSPYNEQFF. Here the CDR3 DNA reads TGCGCCAGCAGCGGTACTAGCGGGAGCCCCTACAATGAGCAGTTCTTC.

This chain joins TRBV27 and TRBJ1-4; D may be TRBD1 (6 bases). The CDR3 totals 13 residues. CDR1 and CDR2 from the germline V gene are MNHEY and SMNVEV (reference sequence). Between the trimmed V and J ends, which lost 10 bases and 8 bases, there was a span of 17 bases. As DNA, the CDR3 is TGTGCCATCCCACAGGGTTGTGGAGAAAAACTGTTTTTT. This sequence encodes CAIPQGCGEKLFF.

This clone was counted between two and nine times. This rearrangement joins TRBV5-1 to TRBJ2-3; D might be TRBD1 (6 bases). Germline lookup yields CDR1 SGHRS and CDR2 YFSETQ. Trimming cost V 4 bases and J 0 bases, with 15 bases left between them. The CDR3 is 16 amino acids. CDR3 loop: CASSTGQKGSTDTQYF. The DNA for the CDR3 is TGCGCCAGCAGCACAGGACAGAAGGGTAGCACAGATACGCAGTATTTT.

The chain is built from TRBV29-1 and TRBJ2-3; 7 bases align to TRBD1. The CDR3 has 16 amino acids. V lost 2 bases to trimming and J lost 2 bases; unmatched junction nucleotides: 10. The germline V gene encodes CDR1 SQVTM and CDR2 ANQGSEA. The CDR3 reads CSVEQWVGGPTDTQYF. The DNA for the CDR3 is TGCAGCGTTGAACAGTGGGTAGGGGGCCCCACAGATACGCAGTATTTT.

This clone was seen just once. The rearrangement joins TRBV2 to TRBJ2-1; perhaps TRBD2 as D (5 bases). The germline gives CDR1 SNHLY, CDR2 FYNNEI. The CDR3 loop spans 16 amino acids. Between the trimmed V and J ends, which lost 1 base and 6 bases, there was a span of 16 bases. This CDR3 reads CASSEVTAWRRNEQFF. In DNA, the CDR3 is TGTGCCAGCAGTGAAGTAACAGCTTGGAGGCGCAATGAGCAGTTCTTC.

In its sample, this clone was seen once. V and J are TRBV4-2 and TRBJ2-5; 11 nucleotides align to TRBD2. The germline V gene has CDR1 LGHNA and CDR2 YNFKEQ. V trimming: 2 bases; J trimming: 1 base; junction bases outside the gene matches: 3. CDR3 length equals 16 residues. CDR3 residues: CASSQLAGGGQETQYF. Here the CDR3 DNA reads TGTGCCAGCAGCCAATTAGCGGGGGGGGGCCAAGAGACCCAGTACTTC.

This clone was detected only a few times. The genes are TRBV3-1 (or the pseudogene TRBV3-2) and TRBJ1-1; 10 bases match TRBD1. This CDR3 spans 15 amino acids. The V segment lost 1 base and the J segment 5 bases; nucleotides outside the gene matches: 4. Germline V gene sequence: CDR1 LGHDT, CDR2 YNNKEL (reference sequence). CDR3 coding DNA: TGTGCCAGCAGCCAAGTCGGACAGGGGGTAACTGAAGCTTTCTTT. As protein: CASSQVGQGVTEAFF.

CDR3 coding DNA: TGTGTCAGAAGCTTAGCGAGGACAGATCGCTACGAGCAGTACTTC. As protein: CVRSLARTDRYEQYF. V usage is TRBV7-5 and J usage is TRBJ2-7; TRBD1, the table's D call, was not compared with the DNA. TRBV7-5 is annotated as a pseudogene. CDR3 size: 15 residues.

This clone showed up just a few times. The J gene is TRBJ1-2, the V gene TRBV6-1; 12 bases align to TRBD1. The CDR3 totals 13 residues. Germline V CDR1 and CDR2: MNHNS, SASEGT. V gave up 3 bases and J gave up 8 bases; unmatched junction bases: 1. CDR3 sequence reads: CASSDGTGGGYTF. CDR3 coding DNA: TGTGCCAGCAGTGACGGGACAGGGGGCGGCTACACCTTC.

This clone was observed a few times. V and J are TRBV5-5 and TRBJ1-6, with a weak D call TRBD1 (6 bases). This CDR3 comprises 15 residues. Germline V gene data show CDR1 as SGHKS and CDR2 as YYEKEE (reference sequence). V lost 4 bases to trimming and J lost 0 bases, with 8 bases between them. CDR3: CASSDRSSYNSPLHF. In DNA form, the CDR3 reads TGTGCCAGCAGCGACAGGAGCTCCTATAATTCACCCCTCCACTTT.

The gene calls are TRBV28 and TRBJ1-5, with TRBD1 matching over 9 bases. Germline-derived CDR1 and CDR2 are MDHEN and SYDVKM. The CDR3 loop spans 17 amino acids. The ends lost 6 bases at V and 4 bases at J; junction bases unmatched: 13. CDR3 loop: CASRTTTGDRVNQPQHF. In nucleotides, the CDR3 is TGTGCCAGCAGAACCACCACCGGGGACAGGGTTAATCAGCCCCAGCATTTT.

The chain links TRBV19 to TRBJ2-3, with D perhaps matching TRBD2 (6 bases). Germline loops: CDR1 LNHDA, CDR2 SQIVND (reference sequence). V lost 3 bases and J 4 bases, leaving 14 bases between the germline ends. The CDR3 consists of 15 residues. The CDR3 loop is CASSIAGRGSDTQYF. CDR3 nucleotides: TGTGCCAGTAGTATTGCAGGTCGGGGGTCAGATACGCAGTATTTT.

This clone came up once. The CDR3 nucleotides read TGTGCCAGCAGCAGAAACGCTGATCAGCCCCAGCATTTT. Translation gives CASSRNADQPQHF. The chain couples TRBV27 to TRBJ1-5, with D unclear. V was pared by 6 bases and J by 5 bases, with 11 bases between. The germline V gene encodes CDR1 MNHEY and CDR2 SMNVEV (reference sequence). This CDR3 is 13 amino acids long.

V is TRBV2 and J is TRBJ2-5; D may be TRBD2 (5 bases). CDR1 is SNHLY and CDR2 is FYNNEI in the germline V gene. Trimming shortened V by 7 bases and J by 5 bases, and 14 bases separated the two germline ends. This CDR3 is built from 13 residues. CDR3 loop: CASIGGSRETQYF. The CDR3 nucleotides read TGTGCCAGCATCGGTGGGAGTCGGGAGACCCAGTACTTC.

In its sample, this clone was seen a few times. The chain uses TRBV9 and TRBJ2-1, with 8 nucleotides matching TRBD2. This CDR3 is built from 11 residues. V shed 4 bases, J shed 9 bases, and the junction held 0 bases outside the gene matches. Germline loops: CDR1 SGDLS, CDR2 YYNGEE. The CDR3 DNA sequence: TGTGCCAGCAGCCGGGAGGGTGAGCAGTTCTTC. Amino acid sequence: CASSREGEQFF.

Details on this clone: The germline gene is not matched at one end of the junction; a read error may be the cause. The chain is built from TRBV6-5 and TRBJ1-2, with unresolved D. Germline CDR1 and CDR2: MNHEY and SVGAGI. The CDR3 spans 16 residues. As DNA, the CDR3 is TGTGCCAGCAGTTACGGCGCCGCCGGCCCAAACTATGGCTGCACCTTC. Protein sequence: CASSYGAAGPNYGCTF.

This clone was detected only a few times. This rearrangement joins TRBV3-1 (or the pseudogene TRBV3-2) to TRBJ1-2, with TRBD1 as a possible D gene (6 bases). From germline, CDR1 is LGHDT and CDR2 YNNKEL (reference sequence). V gave up 4 bases and J gave up 6 bases, with 18 bases separating them. The CDR3 consists of 15 residues. The CDR3, as DNA: TGTGCCAGCAGCCTCGCCGGGACACCCGGTCATGGCTACACCTTC. It translates to CASSLAGTPGHGYTF.

V and J are TRBV3-1 (or the pseudogene TRBV3-2) and TRBJ2-1; D not certain. CDR3 length equals 15 residues. V lost 1 base, J lost 11 bases, and 18 bases lay in between. Per the germline V gene, CDR1 is LGHDT and CDR2 is YNNKEL (reference sequence). The CDR3 nucleotides read TGTGCCAGCAGCCAAGGGGTTTCGCTCGCGGTTCAGCAGTTCTTC. Translation gives CASSQGVSLAVQQFF.

The CDR3 sequence: CASSEAGLALHNEQFF. CDR3 nucleotide sequence: TGTGCCAGCAGTGAAGCCGGTCTAGCTTTGCACAATGAGCAGTTCTTC. The V and J genes are TRBV2 and TRBJ2-1, with D tentatively TRBD2 (5 bases). The CDR3 length is 16 residues. Trimming took off 0 bases at V and 5 bases at J, with 14 bases between the two ends. CDR1 SNHLY and CDR2 FYNNEI come from the germline V gene. The full variable domain, rest sourced from reference TRBV2 and TRBJ2-1, is EPEVTQTPSHQVTQMGQEVILRCVPISNHLYFYWYRQILGQKVEFLVSFYNNEISEKSEIFDDQFSVERPDGSNFTLKIRSTKLEDSAMYFCASSEAGLALHNEQFFGPGTRLTVL.

The gene calls are TRBV5-6 and TRBJ2-5; the D gene is possibly TRBD1 (5 bases). Deletions cut 0 bases from V and 1 base from J, with 10 bases between. Germline CDR1 is SGHDT and CDR2 is YYEEEE. CDR3 length: 15 residues. The chain's CDR3 is CASSLAAGPQETQYF. The CDR3 DNA reads TGTGCCAGCAGCTTGGCGGCAGGGCCCCAAGAGACCCAGTACTTC.

This CDR3 is CASSGQGVWQPQHF. The CDR3, as DNA: TGTGCCAGCAGCGGCCAGGGGGTTTGGCAGCCCCAGCATTTT. The chain has TRBV9 and TRBJ1-5, with 7 positions matching TRBD1. There are 14 residues in the CDR3. The germline V gene has CDR1 SGDLS and CDR2 YYNGEE. Losses at the gene ends were 3 bases for V and 7 bases for J; bases not matched to a gene: 7.

V gene TRBV19 combines with J gene TRBJ2-1; 7 nucleotides agree with TRBD1. Germline V gives CDR1 LNHDA, CDR2 SQIVND (reference sequence). Germline trimming cut 5 bases from V and 2 bases from J; bases unmatched to any gene: 6. This CDR3 has 15 amino acids. The CDR3 DNA reads TGTGCCAGTAGTCTAGGGCAGGGGGCCTACAATGAGCAGTTCTTC. Translating it yields CASSLGQGAYNEQFF.

The count of this clone is one. The chain recombines TRBV9 with TRBJ2-1; D might be TRBD2 (7 bases). The length of the CDR3 is 15 residues. Germline loops: CDR1 SGDLS, CDR2 YYNGEE. Trimming shortened V by 5 bases and J by 4 bases, and 16 bases separated the two germline ends. The CDR3 DNA is TGTGCCAGCAGTGAAATCGGGGGGCCTTACAATGAGCAGTTCTTC. Protein product: CASSEIGGPYNEQFF.

The rearrangement links TRBV10-3 to TRBJ1-1, with 9 bases fitting TRBD1. Germline V gene sequence: CDR1 ENHRY, CDR2 SYGVKD. J lost 0 bases, V lost 2 bases, and 1 base had no gene match. The CDR3 runs 15 residues. The CDR3 DNA is TGTGCCATCAGTGAGGACAGGGGGATGAACACTGAAGCTTTCTTT. Protein product: CAISEDRGMNTEAFF.

The chain carries TRBV24-1 and TRBJ2-2; D is perhaps TRBD1 (6 bases). V shed 3 bases and J shed 3 bases, with 10 bases lying between them. Looked up from germline, CDR1 is KGHDR and CDR2 is SFDVKD. This CDR3 has 15 residues. The CDR3 DNA is TGTGCCACCAGTGATCCGAACAGGGACACCGGGGAGCTGTTTTTT. Translated, it gives CATSDPNRDTGELFF.

The chain employs TRBV7-7 and TRBJ2-5, with 9 bases identical to TRBD2. Germline V gene lookup returns CDR1 SSHAT and CDR2 FNYEAQ (reference sequence). Germline trimming cut 5 bases from V and 4 bases from J; bases unmatched to any gene: 5. The CDR3 sequence is 14 residues long. The CDR3 is CASSNGAGGETQYF. CDR3 sequence (DNA): TGTGCCAGCAGCAACGGAGCGGGGGGAGAGACCCAGTACTTC.

The chain joins TRBV15 to TRBJ2-1; 7 bases map to TRBD2. Trimming cost V 6 bases and J 2 bases; bases outside gene matches: 7. The CDR3 spans 15 residues. In germline, CDR1 is LNHNV, CDR2 YYDKDF (reference sequence). The CDR3 protein is CATSLAGPAYNEQFF. CDR3 DNA sequence: TGTGCCACCAGTTTAGCGGGCCCCGCCTACAATGAGCAGTTCTTC.

This chain links TRBV6-5 with TRBJ1-1; TRBD1 might be the D (5 bases). Germline assignment: CDR1 MNHEY and CDR2 SVGAGI. Trimming removed 2 bases from V and 1 base from J, with 8 bases in between. CDR3 length: 14 amino acids. CDR3 DNA sequence: TGTGCCAGCAGTTACGGAGGGGAGAACACTGAAGCTTTCTTT. Protein product: CASSYGGENTEAFF.

A note on this clone: The sample contains more than one DNA sequence encoding this CDR3. The rearrangement joins TRBV30 to TRBJ1-2, with TRBD1 matching over 9 bases. Per germline, CDR1 GTSNPN and CDR2 SVGIG (reference sequence). The V gene end was trimmed by 1 base and the J gene end by 2 bases; junction bases not matched to a gene: 2. CDR3 size: 14 residues. The CDR3: CAWSAGQGNYGYTF. The CDR3 DNA is TGTGCCTGGAGTGCAGGACAGGGGAACTATGGCTACACCTTC.